The clone carrying this TCR beta chain has just a few counts. Its antigen is unknown. This CDR3 is 13 amino acids long. V was pared by 1 base and J by 6 bases, with 9 bases between. TCR alpha and TCR beta cDNA libraries carrying sample barcodes and UMIs were produced by 5'RACE using constant-segment primers. MiXCR, applied by TCRdb to the 5' RACE reads, yields one record per CDR3 protein. The sample gives some 340,000 distinct CDR3 sequences, 10% to 15% of which show up once; about 21% is in the top ten. This specimen belongs to a study of T-cell memory formation after mild COVID-19. The study's findings and limits: There was a balanced CD4/CD8 profile in clones contracting day 15 to 85, and later expanders leaned CD4+. Cross-reactive memory appears to have joined, as suggested by some responding clones showing up in pre-infection memory.

The sequence came from a man younger than 30 who had mild COVID-19 (a few samples of this study predate the infection). Cell type and time point are not known. Sequencing was done on a sample of PBMCs or a T cell subset sorted from them (not recorded which). This sequence joins TRBV12-3 or TRBV12-4 and TRBJ1-2; D unresolved. The CDR3: CASSLGAMDGYTF. CDR3 sequence (DNA): TGTGCCAGCAGTTTAGGGGCGATGGATGGCTACACCTTC.